These T cell receptor beta chains were read from a single sample in a study of T cell responses to AZD1222 COVID-19 vaccine. Some clones are missing from TCRdb's copy, which holds only in-frame ones; the method was immunoSEQ multiplex PCR. This table has roughly 120,000 clones, over 75% appearing once. The material sequenced was peripheral blood, taken on day 0 of AZD1222 vaccination. The source is an adult in good health. CDR3s include the opening cysteine and the closing phenylalanine or tryptophan.

>TRBV5-6
CASTPDRGTEAFF
>TRBV18
CASSPQAGSVETQYF
>TRBV10-3
CAISEWGVLNNEKLFF
>TRBV7-9
CASSSRTGPYGYTF
>TRBV25-1
CASSDKWEGGEETQYF
>TRBV6-1
CASSDQGAGTEAFF
>TRBV19
CASSPERQQGYEQYF
>TRBV27
CASWGSGGVYNEQFF
>TRBV6-1
CASSETGTGGYLAKNIQYF
>TRBV4-1
CASSPGLSGELFF
>TRBV19
CATRGTRDRASSGANVLTF
>TRBV3-1/TRBV3-2
CASSQVENTEAFF
>TRBV7-2
CASSFATGTGYGYTF
>TRBV10-2
CASSPTSGEGYTF
>TRBV4-3
CASSQAVGGTDTQYF
>TRBV5-5
CASTRGGLSYEQYF
>TRBV6-5
CASSFIRGGRTDTQYF
>TRBV4-1
CASSQGLSQGKKNIQYF
>TRBV10-1
CASSGTLTPFF
>TRBV7-9
CASSLVISYEQYF
>TRBV4-2
CASSQDTGIVGEKLFF
>TRBV20-1
CSAGYRGVQYF
>TRBV6-1
CASSDPGRGLTYEQYF
>TRBV15
CATSRAREETQYF
>TRBV25-1
CASSPPFRGRFTDTQYF
>TRBV5-1
CASSLVGGRGNEQFF
>TRBV5-5
CASSLVGGDSNQPQHF
>TRBV18
CASSRPDNNAYNSPLHF
>TRBV7-9
CASSLAKGTEAFF
>TRBV10-2
CASNSGLAGETQYF
>TRBV12-3/TRBV12-4
CASRIGDLETQYF
>TRBV19
CASSPGWGEGLSDTGELFF
>TRBV6-5
CASSYREQNTEAFF
>TRBV9
CASSVDPVEFGGYTF
>TRBV24-1
CATSDLGRNYGYTF
>TRBV7-9
CASQEGMDTEAFF
>TRBV2
CASSEVGGRYEQYF
>TRBV4-2
CASSQESRQSYGYTF
>TRBV6-2/TRBV6-3
CASSYVGGADYEQFF
>TRBV5-1
CASSQGSRAEQYF
>TRBV6-1
CASSEEGRGGNEQFF
>TRBV2
CASSEGTNFRRQYF
>TRBV3-1/TRBV3-2
CASSTGAQDTEAFF
>TRBV21-1
CASSKRDEQYF
>TRBV6-2/TRBV6-3
CASSYSFGVAEAFF
>TRBV5-1
CASSLGSRRGEATNEKLFF
>TRBV7-9
CASSLTVGVYEQYF
>TRBV11-3
CASSHAPGLAGNEQFF
>TRBV10-2
CASQTGSDYNEQFF
>TRBV27
CASIPSGGTGELFF
>TRBV27
CASSSPDSYEQYF
>TRBV15
CATSEEQRQETQYF
>TRBV9
CASSVTGLAANEQFF